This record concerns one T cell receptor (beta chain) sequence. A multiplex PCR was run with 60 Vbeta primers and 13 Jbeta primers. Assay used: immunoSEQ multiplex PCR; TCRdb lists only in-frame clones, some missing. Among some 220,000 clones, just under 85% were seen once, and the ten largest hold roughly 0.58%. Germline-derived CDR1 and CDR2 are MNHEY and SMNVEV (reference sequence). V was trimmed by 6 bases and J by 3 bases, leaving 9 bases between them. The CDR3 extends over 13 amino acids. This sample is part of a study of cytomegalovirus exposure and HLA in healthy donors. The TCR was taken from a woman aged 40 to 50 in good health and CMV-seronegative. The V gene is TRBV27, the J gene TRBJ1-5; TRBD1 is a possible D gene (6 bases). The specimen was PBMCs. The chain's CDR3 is CASSWDNNQPQHF. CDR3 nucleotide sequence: TGTGCCAGCAGCTGGGACAACAATCAGCCCCAGCATTTT.